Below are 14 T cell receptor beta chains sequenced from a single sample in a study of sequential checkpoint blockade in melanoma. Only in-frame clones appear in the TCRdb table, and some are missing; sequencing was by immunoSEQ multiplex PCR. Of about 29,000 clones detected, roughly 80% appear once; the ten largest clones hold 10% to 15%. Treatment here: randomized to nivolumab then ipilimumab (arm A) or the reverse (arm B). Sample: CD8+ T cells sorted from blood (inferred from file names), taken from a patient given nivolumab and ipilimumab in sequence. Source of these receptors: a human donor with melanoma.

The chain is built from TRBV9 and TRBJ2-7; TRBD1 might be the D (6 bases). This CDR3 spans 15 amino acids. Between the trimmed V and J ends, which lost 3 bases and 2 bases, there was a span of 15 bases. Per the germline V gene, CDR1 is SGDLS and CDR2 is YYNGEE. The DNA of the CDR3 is TGTGCCAGCAGCGCACCTCGGGACAACACCTACGAGCAGTACTTC. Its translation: CASSAPRDNTYEQYF.

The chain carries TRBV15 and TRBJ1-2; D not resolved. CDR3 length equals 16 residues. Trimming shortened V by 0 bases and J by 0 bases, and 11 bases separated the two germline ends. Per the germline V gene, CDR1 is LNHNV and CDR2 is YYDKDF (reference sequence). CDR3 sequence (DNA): TGTGCCACCAGCAGAGAGCCCAAACCTACTAACTATGGCTACACCTTC. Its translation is CATSREPKPTNYGYTF. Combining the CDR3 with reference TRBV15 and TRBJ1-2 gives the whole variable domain DAMVIQNPRYQVTQFGKPVTLSCSQTLNHNVMYWYQQKSSQAPKLLFHYYDKDFNNEADTPDNFQSRRPNTSFCFLDIRSPGLGDTAMYLCATSREPKPTNYGYTFGSGTRLTVV.

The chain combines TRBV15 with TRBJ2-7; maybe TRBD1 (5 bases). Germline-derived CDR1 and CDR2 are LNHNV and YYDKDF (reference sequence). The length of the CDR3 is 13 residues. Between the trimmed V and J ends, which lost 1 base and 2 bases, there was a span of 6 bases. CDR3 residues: CATSRGGTYEQYF. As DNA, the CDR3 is TGTGCCACCAGCAGAGGGGGCACCTACGAGCAGTACTTC.

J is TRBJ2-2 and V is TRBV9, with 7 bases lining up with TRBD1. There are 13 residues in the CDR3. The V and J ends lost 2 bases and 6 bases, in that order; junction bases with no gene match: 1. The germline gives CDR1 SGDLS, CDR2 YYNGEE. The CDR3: CASSVTGSGELFF. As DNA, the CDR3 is TGTGCCAGCAGCGTGACAGGGTCCGGGGAGCTGTTTTTT.

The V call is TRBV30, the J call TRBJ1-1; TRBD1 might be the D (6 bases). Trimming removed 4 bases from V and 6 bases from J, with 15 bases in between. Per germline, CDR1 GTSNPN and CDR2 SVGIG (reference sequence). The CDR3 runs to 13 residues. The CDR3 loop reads CAWTGVLAAEAFF. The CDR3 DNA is TGTGCCTGGACAGGGGTGTTAGCTGCTGAAGCTTTCTTT.

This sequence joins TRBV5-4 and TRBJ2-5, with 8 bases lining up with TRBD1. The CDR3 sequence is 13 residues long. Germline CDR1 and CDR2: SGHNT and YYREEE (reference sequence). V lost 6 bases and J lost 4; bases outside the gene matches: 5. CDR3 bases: TGTGCCAGCACTCAGGGGGCGGCAGAGACCCAGTACTTC. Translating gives CASTQGAAETQYF.

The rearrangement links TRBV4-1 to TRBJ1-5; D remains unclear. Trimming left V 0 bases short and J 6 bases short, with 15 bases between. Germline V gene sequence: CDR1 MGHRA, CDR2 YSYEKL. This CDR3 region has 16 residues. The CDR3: CASSQETVEGGQPQHF. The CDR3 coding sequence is TGCGCCAGCAGCCAAGAGACCGTGGAGGGAGGTCAGCCCCAGCATTTT.

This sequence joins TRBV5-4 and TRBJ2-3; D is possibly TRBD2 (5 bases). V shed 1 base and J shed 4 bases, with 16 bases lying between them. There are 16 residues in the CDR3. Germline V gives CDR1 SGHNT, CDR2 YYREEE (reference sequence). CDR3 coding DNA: TGTGCCAGCAGCTTGTACCGGGGAGTCGGCGCAGATACGCAGTATTTT. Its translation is CASSLYRGVGADTQYF.

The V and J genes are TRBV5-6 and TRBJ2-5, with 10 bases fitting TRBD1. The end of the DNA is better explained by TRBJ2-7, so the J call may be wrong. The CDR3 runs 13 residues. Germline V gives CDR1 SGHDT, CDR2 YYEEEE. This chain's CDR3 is CASSSGTGAEQYF. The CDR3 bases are TGTGCCAGCAGCTCCGGGACAGGGGCCGAGCAGTACTTC.

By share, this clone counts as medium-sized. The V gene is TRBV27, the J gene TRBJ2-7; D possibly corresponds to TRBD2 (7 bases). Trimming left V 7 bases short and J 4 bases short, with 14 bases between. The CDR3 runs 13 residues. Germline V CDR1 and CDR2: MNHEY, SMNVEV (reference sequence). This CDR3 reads CASNGGPGYEQYF. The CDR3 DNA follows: TGTGCCAGCAACGGGGGGCCGGGTTACGAGCAGTACTTC.

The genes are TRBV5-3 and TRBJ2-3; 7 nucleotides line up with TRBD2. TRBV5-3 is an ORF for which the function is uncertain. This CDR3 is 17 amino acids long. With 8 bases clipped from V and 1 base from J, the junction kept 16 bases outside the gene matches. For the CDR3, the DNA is TGTGCCAGCACCAACCTGGGGATCGCGGGGGGCACAGATACGCAGTATTTT. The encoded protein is CASTNLGIAGGTDTQYF.

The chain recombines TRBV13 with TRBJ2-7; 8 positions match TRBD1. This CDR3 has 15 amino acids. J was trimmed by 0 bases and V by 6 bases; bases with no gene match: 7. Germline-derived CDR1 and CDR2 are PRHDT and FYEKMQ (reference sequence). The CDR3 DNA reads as TGTGCCAGCAGGCCGGGACAGGTGAGCTCCTACGAGCAGTACTTC. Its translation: CASRPGQVSSYEQYF.

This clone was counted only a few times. CDR3 bases: TGTGCCAGCAGCGCGTCTGCAGGGAACAATCAGCCCCAGCATTTT. Translation gives CASSASAGNNQPQHF. The chain uses TRBV7-8 and TRBJ1-5, with TRBD1 as a possible D gene (5 bases). CDR3 length equals 15 residues. Germline-derived CDR1 and CDR2 are SGHVS and FQNEAQ. V was pared by 5 bases and J by 3 bases, with 14 bases between. Full variable domain (rest looked up from reference TRBV7-8 and TRBJ1-5): GAGVSQSPRYKVAKRGQDVALRCDPISGHVSLFWYQQALGQGPEFLTYFQNEAQLDKSGLPSDRFFAERPEGSVSTLKIQRTQQEDSAVYLCASSASAGNNQPQHFGDGTRLSIL.

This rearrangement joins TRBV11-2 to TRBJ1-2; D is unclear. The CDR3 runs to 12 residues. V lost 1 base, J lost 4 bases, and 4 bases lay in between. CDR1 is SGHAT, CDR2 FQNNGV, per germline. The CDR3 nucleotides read TGTGCCAGCAGCTTAGTCTCCTATGGCTACACCTTC. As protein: CASSLVSYGYTF.